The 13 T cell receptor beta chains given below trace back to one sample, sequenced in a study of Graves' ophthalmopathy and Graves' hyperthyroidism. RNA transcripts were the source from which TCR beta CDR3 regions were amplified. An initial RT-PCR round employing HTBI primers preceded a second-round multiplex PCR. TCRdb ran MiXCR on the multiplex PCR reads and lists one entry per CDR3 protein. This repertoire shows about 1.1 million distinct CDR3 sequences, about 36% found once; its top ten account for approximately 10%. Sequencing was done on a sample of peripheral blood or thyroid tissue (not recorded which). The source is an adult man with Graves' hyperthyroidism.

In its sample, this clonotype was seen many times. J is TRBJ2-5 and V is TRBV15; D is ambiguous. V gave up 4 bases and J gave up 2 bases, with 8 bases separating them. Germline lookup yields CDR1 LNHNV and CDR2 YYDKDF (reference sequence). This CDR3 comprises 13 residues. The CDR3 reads CATSKTVQETQYF. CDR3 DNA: TGTGCCACCAGCAAGACCGTACAAGAGACCCAGTACTTC.

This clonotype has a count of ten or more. The CDR3 sequence is CSVEIGDNQPQHF. CDR3 DNA: TGCAGCGTTGAGATCGGGGACAATCAGCCCCAGCATTTT. The chain recombines TRBV29-1 with TRBJ1-5; no firm D call. V was pared by 3 bases and J by 3 bases, with 9 bases between. From germline, CDR1 is SQVTM and CDR2 ANQGSEA. CDR3 length: 13 residues.

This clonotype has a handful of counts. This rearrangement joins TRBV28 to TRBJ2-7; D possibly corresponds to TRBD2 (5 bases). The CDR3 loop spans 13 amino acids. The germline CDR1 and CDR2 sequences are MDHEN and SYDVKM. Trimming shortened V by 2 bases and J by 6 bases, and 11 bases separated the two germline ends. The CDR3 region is CASSLALAPEQYF. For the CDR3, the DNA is TGTGCCAGCAGTTTAGCCCTAGCCCCCGAGCAGTACTTC.

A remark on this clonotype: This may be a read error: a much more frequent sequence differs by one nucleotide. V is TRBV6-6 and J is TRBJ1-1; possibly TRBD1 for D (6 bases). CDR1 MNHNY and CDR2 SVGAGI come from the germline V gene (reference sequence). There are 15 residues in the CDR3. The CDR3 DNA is TGTGCCAGCAGAGGCCTGGACAGAAGGAACACTGAAGCTCTCTTT. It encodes CASRGLDRRNTEALF.

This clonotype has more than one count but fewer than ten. The CDR3 spells CASSIKTLGLETQYF. CDR3 nucleotide sequence: TGTGCCAGCAGCATAAAAACGCTAGGACTGGAGACCCAGTACTTC. V usage is TRBV7-2 and J usage is TRBJ2-5, with D possibly TRBD2 on 5 matching bases. The CDR3 sequence is 15 residues long. From germline, CDR1 is SGHTA and CDR2 FQGNSA. Trimming shortened V by 5 bases and J by 5 bases, and 18 bases separated the two germline ends. Full variable domain (rest looked up from reference TRBV7-2 and TRBJ2-5): GAGVSQSPSNKVTEKGKDVELRCDPISGHTALYWYRQSLGQGLEFLIYFQGNSAPDKSGLPSDRFSAERTGGSVSTLTIQRTQQEDSAVYLCASSIKTLGLETQYFGPGTRLLVL.

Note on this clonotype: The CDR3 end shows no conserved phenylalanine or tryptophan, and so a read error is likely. In DNA, the CDR3 is TGTGCCAGCAACCAGGGCCGGACTGAAGCTTTCCTT. Amino acid sequence: CASNQGRTEAFL. The V gene is TRBV7-2, the J gene TRBJ1-1; D might be TRBD1 (5 bases). The CDR3 loop spans 12 amino acids. V lost 7 bases, J lost 5 bases, and 11 bases lay in between. Germline values: CDR1 SGHTA, CDR2 FQGNSA.

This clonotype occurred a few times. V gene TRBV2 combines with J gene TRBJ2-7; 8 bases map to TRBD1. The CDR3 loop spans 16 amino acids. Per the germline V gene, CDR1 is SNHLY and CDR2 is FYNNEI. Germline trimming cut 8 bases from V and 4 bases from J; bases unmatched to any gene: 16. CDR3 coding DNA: TGTGCCAGCGGTCTCGGACAGGGTCAATTGGGTTACGAGCAGTACTTC. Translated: CASGLGQGQLGYEQYF.

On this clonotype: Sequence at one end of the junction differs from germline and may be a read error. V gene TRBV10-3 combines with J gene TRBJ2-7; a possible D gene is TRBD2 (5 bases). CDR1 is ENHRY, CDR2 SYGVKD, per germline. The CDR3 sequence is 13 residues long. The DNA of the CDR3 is TGTGCCAGCAGTATTAGAGCGGCTTACGAGCAGTACTTC. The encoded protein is CASSIRAAYEQYF.

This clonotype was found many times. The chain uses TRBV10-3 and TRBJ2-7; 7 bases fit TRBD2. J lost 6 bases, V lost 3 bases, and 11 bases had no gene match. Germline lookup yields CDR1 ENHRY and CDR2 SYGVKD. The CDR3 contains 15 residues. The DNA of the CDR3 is TGTGCCATCAGTGATGGGAGGGCCTCATTTTCCGAGCAGTACTTC. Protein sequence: CAISDGRASFSEQYF.

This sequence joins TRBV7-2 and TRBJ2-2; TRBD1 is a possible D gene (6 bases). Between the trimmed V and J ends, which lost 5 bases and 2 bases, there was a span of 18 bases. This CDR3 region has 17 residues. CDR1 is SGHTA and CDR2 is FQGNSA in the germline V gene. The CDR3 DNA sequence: TGTGCCAGCAGCGTTGAGGGGGAAGGGGACAACACCGGGGAGCTGTTTTTT. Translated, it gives CASSVEGEGDNTGELFF. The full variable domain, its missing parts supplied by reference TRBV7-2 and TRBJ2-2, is GAGVSQSPSNKVTEKGKDVELRCDPISGHTALYWYRQSLGQGLEFLIYFQGNSAPDKSGLPSDRFSAERTGGSVSTLTIQRTQQEDSAVYLCASSVEGEGDNTGELFFGEGSRLTVL.

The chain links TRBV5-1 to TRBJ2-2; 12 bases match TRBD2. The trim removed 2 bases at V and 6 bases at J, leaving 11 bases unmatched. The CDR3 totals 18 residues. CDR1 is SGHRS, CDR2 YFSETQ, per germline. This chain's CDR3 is CASSFSVTSGSSAGELFF. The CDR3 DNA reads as TGCGCCAGCAGCTTCTCGGTGACTAGCGGGAGTTCGGCCGGGGAGCTGTTTTTT.

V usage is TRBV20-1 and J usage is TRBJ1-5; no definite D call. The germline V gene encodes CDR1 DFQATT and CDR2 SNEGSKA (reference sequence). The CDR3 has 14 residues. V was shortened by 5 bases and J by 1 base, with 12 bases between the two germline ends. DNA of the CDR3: TGCAGTGCTGGAGTCGGCAAGAGCAATCAGCCCCAGCATTTT. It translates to CSAGVGKSNQPQHF.

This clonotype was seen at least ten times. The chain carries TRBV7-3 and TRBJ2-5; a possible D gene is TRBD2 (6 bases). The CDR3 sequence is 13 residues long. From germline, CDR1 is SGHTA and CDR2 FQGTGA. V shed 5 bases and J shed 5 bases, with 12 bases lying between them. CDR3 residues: CASSPDGGETQYF. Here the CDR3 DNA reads TGTGCCAGCAGCCCCGACGGGGGTGAGACCCAGTACTTC.